These 26 T cell receptor beta chains were all obtained from the same sample, sequenced in a study of T cells expressing NK-cell markers. For each CDR3 protein, TCRdb gives one entry from its re-call of the 5' RACE reads, without DNA. The listing records 250,000 to 300,000 distinct CDR3 sequences. Specimen: blood T cells: a sorted CD56 or NKG2C T cell subset, CD4+ or CD8+ T cells, or bulk PBMC T cells (not recorded which). These receptor sequences come from a man younger than 35 in good health.

V and J are TRBV12-3 or TRBV12-4 and TRBJ2-2; TCRdb picks TRBD1, but there is no DNA to check that call. The length of the CDR3 is 14 residues. This chain's CDR3 is CASRPQGAIGELFF.

The V call is TRBV5-6, the J call TRBJ2-2. Germline V gene sequence: CDR1 SGHDT, CDR2 YYEEEE. CDR3 length: 13 residues. The CDR3 loop is CASSLDVSGELFF.

The gene calls are TRBV20-1 and TRBJ2-3; TCRdb designates TRBD1, a call that cannot be tested without DNA. Germline V gene sequence: CDR1 DFQATT, CDR2 SNEGSKA (reference sequence). CDR3 size: 15 residues. The CDR3: CSASISRGATDTQYF.

The V gene is TRBV12-3 or TRBV12-4, the J gene TRBJ1-1; TCRdb outputs TRBD1, but without DNA this stays unchecked. The CDR3 loop spans 12 amino acids. CDR3 region: CASSEGTSEAFF.

This chain uses TRBV24-1 with TRBJ1-5; TCRdb lists TRBD1, though no DNA is available to test this call. The CDR3 contains 15 residues. The germline V gene has CDR1 KGHDR and CDR2 SFDVKD. CDR3 residues: CATSGPGQTGQPQHF.

V usage is TRBV18 and J usage is TRBJ2-3; no DNA is available, so the TRBD2 call from TCRdb remains unchecked. Germline assignment: CDR1 KGHSH and CDR2 LQKENI. The CDR3 runs 22 residues. CDR3: CASSPLRVWNEGISGSTDTQYF.

This chain uses TRBV5-5 with TRBJ2-5; checking the TCRdb D call of TRBD2 is not possible without DNA. Germline CDR1 SGHKS, CDR2 YYEKEE (reference sequence). The CDR3 covers 15 residues. The CDR3 is CATRSGVLLGETQYF.

The rearrangement links TRBV4-2 to TRBJ2-2; as DNA is missing, the TRBD1 call by TCRdb cannot be tested. Per the germline V gene, CDR1 is LGHNA and CDR2 is YNFKEQ. This CDR3 region has 14 residues. The CDR3 protein is CASSQSTVTGELFF.

This chain uses TRBV6-5 with TRBJ2-5; without DNA, the TCRdb call of TRBD1 cannot be checked. The germline CDR1 and CDR2 sequences are MNHEY and SVGAGI. The CDR3 extends over 15 amino acids. CDR3 sequence: CASSYQGDKGETQYF.

The rearrangement joins TRBV5-5 to TRBJ1-1; TCRdb designates TRBD1, a call that cannot be tested without DNA. The CDR3 loop spans 14 amino acids. In germline, CDR1 is SGHKS, CDR2 YYEKEE (reference sequence). This chain's CDR3 is CASSLGGRYTEAFF. Full variable domain (rest looked up from reference TRBV5-5 and TRBJ1-1): DAGVTQSPTHLIKTRGQQVTLRCSPISGHKSVSWYQQVLGQGPQFIFQYYEKEERGRGNFPDRFSARQFPNYSSELNVNALLLGDSALYLCASSLGGRYTEAFFGQGTRLTVV.

The chain has TRBV6-1 and TRBJ2-5; the D gene TCRdb calls, TRBD2, cannot be checked with no DNA. CDR3 length equals 16 residues. The germline V gene has CDR1 MNHNS and CDR2 SASEGT. The CDR3 loop reads CASSPRAFFTQETQYF.

The chain uses TRBV30 and TRBJ2-3. The CDR3 is 15 amino acids. The germline V gene encodes CDR1 GTSNPN and CDR2 SVGIG (reference sequence). The CDR3 sequence: CAWSVLSSGTDTQYF.

V usage is TRBV7-9 and J usage is TRBJ2-1; TCRdb outputs TRBD1, but without DNA this stays unchecked. This CDR3 region has 14 residues. Germline values: CDR1 SEHNR, CDR2 FQNEAQ (reference sequence). The CDR3 protein is CASSPWTGIYEQFF.

The chain employs TRBV23-1 and TRBJ2-1. TRBV23-1 is an ORF, and what it does is uncertain. The CDR3 loop spans 14 amino acids. The CDR3 region is CASSQERSGGEQFF.

J is TRBJ2-5 and V is TRBV29-1; TCRdb proposes TRBD1, but this gene call is untestable without DNA. CDR3 length equals 15 residues. Germline V gene data show CDR1 as SQVTM and CDR2 as ANQGSEA. CDR3 sequence: CSVIPEGGMVETQYF.

The chain couples TRBV7-3 to TRBJ2-7; the TCRdb call, TRBD2, lacks DNA for checking. CDR1 and CDR2 (germline): SGHTA, FQGTGA. CDR3 size: 15 residues. CDR3 sequence reads: CASSLTEGRSYEQYF.

V is TRBV9 and J is TRBJ2-5; TCRdb outputs TRBD1, but without DNA this stays unchecked. The CDR3 length is 15 residues. Germline V gene lookup returns CDR1 SGDLS and CDR2 YYNGEE. CDR3 sequence reads: CASSVAPDRQETQYF.

This chain uses TRBV29-1 with TRBJ2-6. Germline V lookup: CDR1 SQVTM, CDR2 ANQGSEA. The CDR3 consists of 15 residues. The CDR3 protein is CSVEGRSSGANVLTF.

The genes are TRBV5-5 and TRBJ1-1; checking the TCRdb D call of TRBD1 is not possible without DNA. The CDR3 runs to 16 residues. Germline values: CDR1 SGHKS, CDR2 YYEKEE (reference sequence). The CDR3: CASSGQLTGAGAEAFF.

The J gene is TRBJ2-7, the V gene TRBV12-3 or TRBV12-4. The CDR3 loop spans 16 amino acids. CDR3 sequence reads: CASPLAGVNLSYEQYF.

The CDR3 sequence: CASSSNTGGGSGANVLTF. This rearrangement joins TRBV12-3 or TRBV12-4 to TRBJ2-6; the D call from TCRdb, TRBD1, cannot be confirmed without DNA. The CDR3 contains 18 residues.

The rearrangement joins TRBV20-1 to TRBJ2-5; without DNA, the TCRdb call of TRBD1 cannot be checked. CDR1 is DFQATT and CDR2 is SNEGSKA in the germline V gene (reference sequence). The CDR3 length is 15 residues. The CDR3 reads CSARDPRQSQETQYF.

This rearrangement joins TRBV12-3 or TRBV12-4 to TRBJ2-5; TCRdb indicates TRBD1, and absent DNA this call remains unverified. The CDR3 loop spans 14 amino acids. The CDR3 sequence: CASRANRGQETQYF.

This chain links TRBV20-1 with TRBJ2-5. The CDR3 spans 13 residues. Germline V gives CDR1 DFQATT, CDR2 SNEGSKA (reference sequence). CDR3 loop: CSVKPMTGETQYF.

J is TRBJ1-1 and V is TRBV12-3 or TRBV12-4. This CDR3 has 13 amino acids. The chain's CDR3 is CASSKGVNTEAFF.

V usage is TRBV7-6 and J usage is TRBJ2-2. The CDR3 spans 14 residues. The germline V gene encodes CDR1 SGHVS and CDR2 FNYEAQ. This CDR3 reads CASSIALGTGELFF.